The 12 T cell receptor beta chains in this list originate from one sample, sequenced in a study of blood T cell repertoires in COVID-19. TCRdb keeps only in-frame clones here, not all; method: immunoSEQ multiplex PCR. Altogether around 190,000 clones are present, 89% being singletons, with the ten largest covering less than 2%. Sequencing was performed on peripheral blood. These receptors originate from a man between 18 and 29 years old who had recovered from COVID-19.

This CDR3 reads CASSLGPREGTDTQYF. The CDR3 bases are TGTGCCAGCAGCTTGGGGCCCCGGGAGGGCACAGATACGCAGTATTTT. V gene TRBV5-4 combines with J gene TRBJ2-3, with TRBD2 matching over 7 bases. Germline lookup yields CDR1 SGHNT and CDR2 YYREEE (reference sequence). With V trimmed by 0 bases and J by 1 base, 5 bases remained unmatched. This CDR3 comprises 16 residues. Combining the CDR3 with reference TRBV5-4 and TRBJ2-3 gives the whole variable domain ETGVTQSPTHLIKTRGQQVTLRCSSQSGHNTVSWYQQALGQGPQFIFQYYREEENGRGNFPPRFSGLQFPNYSSELNVNALELDDSALYLCASSLGPREGTDTQYFGPGTRLTVL.

On this clone itself: The same CDR3 can be traced to other DNA sequences in this sample. The chain links TRBV6-5 to TRBJ2-6, with D hard to call. Germline V CDR1 and CDR2: MNHEY, SVGAGI. This CDR3 comprises 15 residues. Trimming cost V 0 bases and J 3 bases, with 6 bases left between them. CDR3 nucleotides: TGTGCCAGCAGTTACTCAACGGTTGGGGCCAACGTCCTGACTTTC. Its protein is CASSYSTVGANVLTF.

The chain is built from TRBV7-9 and TRBJ1-2, with D maybe TRBD1 (6 bases). Trimming stripped 5 bases from V and 2 bases from J, with 18 bases between. This CDR3 has 16 residues. Germline V gene lookup returns CDR1 SEHNR and CDR2 FQNEAQ (reference sequence). In DNA, the CDR3 is TGTGCCAGCAGCCCGGCCCTATCGGGGGGCAACTATGGCTACACCTTC. It is translated as CASSPALSGGNYGYTF. Based on the CDR3 plus reference TRBV7-9 and TRBJ1-2, the full variable domain is DTGVSQNPRHKITKRGQNVTFRCDPISEHNRLYWYRQTLGQGPEFLTYFQNEAQLEKSRLLSDRFSAERPKGSFSTLEIQRTEQGDSAMYLCASSPALSGGNYGYTFGSGTRLTVV.

The chain couples TRBV3-1 (or the pseudogene TRBV3-2) to TRBJ2-1; 11 positions agree with TRBD2. With 4 bases clipped from V and 7 bases from J, the junction kept 12 bases outside the gene matches. Per germline, CDR1 LGHDT and CDR2 YNNKEL (reference sequence). CDR3 length equals 17 residues. Here the CDR3 reads CASSLNSGRAYKNEQFF. For the CDR3, the DNA is TGTGCCAGCAGCCTTAATAGCGGGAGGGCCTATAAGAATGAGCAGTTCTTC.

The chain combines TRBV5-1 with TRBJ2-3; D not resolved. The CDR3 consists of 13 residues. V was cut by 4 bases and J by 0 bases, with 6 bases left in between. Germline V lookup: CDR1 SGHRS, CDR2 YFSETQ. The CDR3 sequence is CASSPTSTDTQYF. The CDR3 nucleotides are TGCGCCAGCAGCCCAACTAGCACAGATACGCAGTATTTT.

The V gene is TRBV5-6, the J gene TRBJ1-2; 8 bases are a match to TRBD1. The length of the CDR3 is 15 residues. The germline gives CDR1 SGHDT, CDR2 YYEEEE. J lost 4 bases, V lost 3 bases, and 8 bases had no gene match. The CDR3 DNA is TGTGCCAGCAGCTATCAGGGGGCCCGGGGCTATGGCTACACCTTC. It is translated as CASSYQGARGYGYTF.

The chain has TRBV27 and TRBJ2-3; D might be TRBD1 (7 bases). V shed 6 bases and J shed 3 bases, with 10 bases lying between them. The CDR3 totals 13 residues. CDR1 MNHEY and CDR2 SMNVEV come from the germline V gene (reference sequence). In DNA form, the CDR3 reads TGTGCCAGCAGCAGGGGGGCAACAGATACGCAGTATTTT. Amino acids: CASSRGATDTQYF.

V usage is TRBV5-4 and J usage is TRBJ1-2; D uncertain. The V gene's germline CDR1 is SGHNT and CDR2 YYREEE (reference sequence). V lost 4 bases and J 0 bases, leaving 10 bases between the germline ends. The CDR3 has 14 residues. CDR3 DNA sequence: TGTGCCAGCAGCACCCCTCGGGCTAACTATGGCTACACCTTC. Its protein is CASSTPRANYGYTF. The complete variable domain, with remaining parts taken from reference TRBV5-4 and TRBJ1-2, reads ETGVTQSPTHLIKTRGQQVTLRCSSQSGHNTVSWYQQALGQGPQFIFQYYREEENGRGNFPPRFSGLQFPNYSSELNVNALELDDSALYLCASSTPRANYGYTFGSGTRLTVV.

The rearrangement joins TRBV7-2 to TRBJ2-2, with D possibly being TRBD2 (6 bases). This CDR3 comprises 15 residues. Germline CDR1 SGHTA, CDR2 FQGNSA. V was pared by 7 bases and J by 4 bases, with 16 bases between. CDR3 in amino acids: CASNFRDFATGELFF. In nucleotides, the CDR3 is TGTGCCAGCAACTTCCGGGACTTCGCCACCGGGGAGCTGTTTTTT.

The chain links TRBV10-3 to TRBJ2-7, with a possible D match to TRBD2 (6 bases). The germline V and J ends were trimmed by 10 bases and 9 bases, with 22 bases remaining between them. Germline loops: CDR1 ENHRY, CDR2 SYGVKD. CDR3 size: 13 residues. The chain's CDR3 is CATRSQVKGGQYF. The CDR3 DNA sequence: TGTGCCACAAGGAGTCAGGTAAAGGGAGGGCAGTACTTC.

The V and J genes are TRBV19 and TRBJ1-1; D is undetermined. The CDR3 extends over 14 amino acids. V lost 3 bases and J 0 bases, leaving 8 bases between the germline ends. In germline, CDR1 is LNHDA, CDR2 SQIVND (reference sequence). The CDR3 loop is CASSIQSLNTEAFF. The CDR3 region has the DNA TGTGCCAGTAGTATTCAGTCCCTGAACACTGAAGCTTTCTTT.

The chain recombines TRBV5-4 with TRBJ1-1, with TRBD1 identical over 8 bases. The CDR3 runs 15 residues. With 6 bases clipped from V and 5 bases from J, the junction kept 12 bases outside the gene matches. Germline V gene data show CDR1 as SGHNT and CDR2 as YYREEE (reference sequence). The CDR3: CASTPAGTGGTEAFF. CDR3 coding DNA: TGTGCCAGCACCCCTGCCGGGACAGGAGGAACTGAAGCTTTCTTT.